The rows below give T cell receptor beta chains drawn from one sample of a study of blood T cell repertoires in COVID-19. The table came from immunoSEQ multiplex PCR; TCRdb's copy has only in-frame clones and leaves some out. The sample yields more than 35,000 clones, about nine tenths seen once. The sequenced material came from peripheral blood. These receptors were collected from a man aged 55-75 years with acute or convalescent COVID-19. CDR3s include the opening cysteine and the closing phenylalanine or tryptophan. D genes are given only for firm matches. The size entry is marked missing in some rows and otherwise reads once, few, many or a size class.

v_call	d_call	clone_size	j_call	cdr3_nt	cdr3_aa
TRBV5-4	TRBD2	-	TRBJ2-3	TGTGCCAGCAGCAAAGGACTAGAGATCACAGATACGCAGTATTTT	CASSKGLEITDTQYF
TRBV7-8	-	-	TRBJ1-3	TGTGCCAGCAGCTTAGCGATAGGGGATTGGGCTGGAAACACCATATATTTT	CASSLAIGDWAGNTIYF
TRBV28	-	-	TRBJ2-2	TGTGCCGGCTCAACAGGGACCGGGGAGCTGTTTTTT	CAGSTGTGELFF
TRBV27	-	-	TRBJ1-5	TGTGCCAGCAGTTTTCGGGGAGACAATCAGCCCCAGCATTTT	CASSFRGDNQPQHF
TRBV28	TRBD2	-	TRBJ2-1	TGTGCCAGCAGCCCTTCGGGAGGGCCCAACAATGAGCAGTTCTTC	CASSPSGGPNNEQFF
TRBV19	TRBD1	-	TRBJ2-3	TGTGCCAGTAGTGACAGGGGGTTAACAGATACGCAGTATTTT	CASSDRGLTDTQYF
TRBV4-1	TRBD1	-	TRBJ1-2	TGCGCCAGCAGCCAAGTACAGGGGCAGGTCAACTATGGCTACACCTTC	CASSQVQGQVNYGYTF
TRBV29-1	-	-	TRBJ1-3	TGCAGCGTTTCAGGGAACGGAAACACCATATATTTT	CSVSGNGNTIYF
TRBV11-2	TRBD1	-	TRBJ2-3	TGTGCCAGCAGCTATGGACAGGGAGCAGATACGCAGTATTTT	CASSYGQGADTQYF
TRBV5-1	TRBD1	-	TRBJ1-2	TGCGCCAGCAGCATGCTGGCAGGGGGCAATGCGGCAGGCTACACCTTC	CASSMLAGGNAAGYTF
TRBV7-2	TRBD1	-	TRBJ1-4	TGTGCCAGCAGCCCCATGGGGACAGGGAGTAAGGAACTGTTTTTT	CASSPMGTGSKELFF
TRBV19	TRBD1	-	TRBJ1-1	TGTGCCACCCTAAAACGGCCGGGACAGGGGGCCACTGAAGCTTTCTTT	CATLKRPGQGATEAFF
TRBV12-3/TRBV12-4	TRBD1	-	TRBJ1-2	TGTGCCAGCAGCTGGGACAGGGGCGGCTACACCTTC	CASSWDRGGYTF
TRBV6-2/TRBV6-3	TRBD2	-	TRBJ2-1	TGTGCCAGCAGCACCCTGCGGGAGGCCCGCTCCTACAATGAGCAGTTCTTC	CASSTLREARSYNEQFF
TRBV12-3/TRBV12-4	TRBD2	-	TRBJ2-1	TGTGCCAGCAGTTTAGGCGGGAGGGTTCGGTTCTTC	CASSLGGRVRFF
TRBV15	TRBD2	once	TRBJ2-7	TGTGCCACCAGCAGAGGGACTAGCGGTCTTCTAGAGCAGTACTTC	CATSRGTSGLLEQYF
TRBV5-1	TRBD2	-	TRBJ2-1	TGCGCCAGCAGCTTGACCCCTGCTAGCGGGAGCTCCTACAATGAGCAGTTCTTC	CASSLTPASGSSYNEQFF
TRBV10-3	TRBD1	-	TRBJ1-1	TGTGCCATCAGTCGGGGACAGGGGCTCCTGTGGGCTTTCTTT	CAISRGQGLLWAFF
TRBV2	-	-	TRBJ2-3	TGTGCCAGCAGTGGGCTTAGCATCACAGATACGCAGTATTTT	CASSGLSITDTQYF
TRBV10-3	-	once	TRBJ2-1	TGTGCCATCAGCGCGAACCCTAGCGCCTCCTACAATGAGCAGTTCTTC	CAISANPSASYNEQFF
TRBV9	-	once	TRBJ2-6	TGTGCCAGCAGCGTAGAAATCCGGTCTGGGGCCAACGTCCTGACTTTC	CASSVEIRSGANVLTF
TRBV27	-	few	TRBJ1-6	TGTGCCAGCAGTTTAGAGTCCCCAACACCCCTCCACTTT	CASSLESPTPLHF
TRBV24-1	TRBD1	-	TRBJ1-4	TGTGCCACCAGTGATGGGACAGGGGGCACTAATGAAAAACTGTTTTTT	CATSDGTGGTNEKLFF
TRBV19	-	-	TRBJ1-2	TGTGCCAGTAGTATTACAGGGACGGGCGGCTACACCTTC	CASSITGTGGYTF
TRBV19	-	-	TRBJ1-6	TGTGCCAGTAGTATTACCGCTTCGAGATCACCCCTCCACTTT	CASSITASRSPLHF
TRBV7-8	TRBD2	-	TRBJ2-1	TGTGCCAGCAGTCCGCGACTAGCGGGTTACAATGAGCAGTTCTTC	CASSPRLAGYNEQFF
TRBV6-4	-	-	TRBJ1-1	TGTGCCAGCAGTTCGGACACTTTCACTGAAGCTTTCTTT	CASSSDTFTEAFF
TRBV18	-	-	TRBJ1-6	TGTGCCAGCTCACCCGAAGGGGGATCTAATTCACCCCTCCACTTT	CASSPEGGSNSPLHF
TRBV7-8	-	-	TRBJ1-2	TGTGCCAGCAGCCCCTCAGGAAACTATGGCTACACCTTC	CASSPSGNYGYTF
TRBV19	-	-	TRBJ1-2	TGTGCCAGTAACTCCAGGGTAAACTATGGCTACACCTTC	CASNSRVNYGYTF
TRBV19	-	-	TRBJ1-3	TGTGCCAGTAAGACAGCCGGGGGCTCTGGAAACACCATATATTTT	CASKTAGGSGNTIYF
TRBV2	TRBD1	once	TRBJ2-2	TGTGCCAGCATAGGGGGGACAGGGTACCCCGGGGAGCTGTTTTTT	CASIGGTGYPGELFF
TRBV11-2	TRBD2	-	TRBJ2-1	TGTGCCAGCAGCCATAGCGGGAGGTTGTTGGAGCAGTTCTTC	CASSHSGRLLEQFF
TRBV28	-	-	TRBJ1-5	TGTGCCAGCAGCCGCCTATATGGGGGCAACCAGCCCCAGCATTTT	CASSRLYGGNQPQHF
TRBV5-1	TRBD1	-	TRBJ2-1	TGCGCCAGCACCCCGGGACAGACCTACAATGAGCAGTTCTTC	CASTPGQTYNEQFF
TRBV5-1	TRBD1	once	TRBJ2-1	TGCGCCAGCAGCGCCACCGGGACAGGGGGTTACAATGAGCAGTTCTTC	CASSATGTGGYNEQFF
TRBV6-5	-	few	TRBJ1-6	TGTGCCAGCAGGTCGACAGTCGATTCACCCCTCCACTTT	CASRSTVDSPLHF
TRBV5-5	-	-	TRBJ2-7	TGTGCCAGCAGCAAGGCTGGGGGCTTCTCTTCCTACGAGCAGTACTTC	CASSKAGGFSSYEQYF
TRBV11-3	TRBD1	-	TRBJ1-5	TGTGCCAGCAGCTTAGGACAGGGCCTAGGACAGCCCCAGCATTTT	CASSLGQGLGQPQHF
TRBV6-2/TRBV6-3	TRBD2	-	TRBJ2-1	TGTGCCAGCAGTCCCCGAAGCGGGAGCTACAATGAGCAGTTCTTC	CASSPRSGSYNEQFF